Listed here are 20 T cell receptor beta chains from one sample, sequenced in a study of immune cell composition in non-small cell lung cancer. The normal lung sample lay at least 3 cm, and maximally far, from the tumour. Measured with immunoSEQ multiplex PCR; TCRdb has only the in-frame clones, and not every one. The sample includes under 6,500 clones, 55% to 75% seen only once; the top ten take approximately 5%. What was sequenced was non-adjacent lung tissue. The receptors stem from a human donor with non-small cell lung cancer.

The chain is built from TRBV5-4 and TRBJ2-2, with TRBD1 identical over 7 bases. Germline V gives CDR1 SGHNT, CDR2 YYREEE (reference sequence). The CDR3 sequence is 17 residues long. Trimming took 0 bases from V and 4 from J; bases not matched to a gene: 9. Written as DNA, the CDR3 is TGTGCCAGCAGCTTGGGGTCTGTGGCAGGGGGCACCGGGGAGCTGTTTTTT. As protein: CASSLGSVAGGTGELFF.

This clone is categorized as medium-sized. The chain recombines TRBV5-4 with TRBJ1-1, with TRBD1 matching over 9 bases. Germline V lookup: CDR1 SGHNT, CDR2 YYREEE (reference sequence). V shed 5 bases, J shed 3 bases, and the junction held 5 bases outside the gene matches. The CDR3 contains 14 residues. The CDR3 region is CASSPRTGDTEAFF. For the CDR3, the DNA is TGTGCCAGCAGTCCAAGGACAGGGGACACTGAAGCTTTCTTT.

The V and J genes are TRBV5-1 and TRBJ2-5; D gene uncertain. Germline loops: CDR1 SGHRS, CDR2 YFSETQ. The CDR3 has 14 amino acids. Trimming took 0 bases from V and 5 from J, leaving 11 bases between them. The CDR3, as DNA: TGCGCCAGCAGCTTGGGGGCTGTGGCGGAGACCCAGTACTTC. It translates to CASSLGAVAETQYF.

The CDR3: CASSLGQGANYGYTF. The CDR3 nucleotides are TGTGCCAGCTCACTTGGACAGGGAGCTAACTATGGCTACACCTTC. The chain combines TRBV18 with TRBJ1-2, with TRBD1 matching 8 bases. J was trimmed by 0 bases and V by 4 bases; bases with no gene match: 4. CDR1 is KGHSH and CDR2 is LQKENI in the germline V gene. This CDR3 has 15 amino acids.

The gene calls are TRBV19 and TRBJ2-3; 9 bases align to TRBD1. Germline V gene data show CDR1 as LNHDA and CDR2 as SQIVND (reference sequence). Trimming cost V 6 bases and J 5 bases; bases outside gene matches: 18. The CDR3 has 18 residues. The CDR3 loop reads CASREINRGLGDIDTQYF. CDR3 bases: TGTGCCAGTAGAGAAATTAACAGGGGGCTAGGGGACATAGATACGCAGTATTTT.

This sequence joins TRBV7-9 and TRBJ2-7; perhaps TRBD1 as D (6 bases). Trimming took off 2 bases at V and 2 bases at J, with 10 bases between the two ends. The CDR3 covers 14 residues. Germline assignment: CDR1 SEHNR and CDR2 FQNEAQ (reference sequence). CDR3 region: CASSLMGAAYEQYF. CDR3 bases: TGTGCCAGCAGCTTAATGGGGGCAGCCTACGAGCAGTACTTC. Drawing the rest from reference TRBV7-9 and TRBJ2-7, the complete variable domain is DTGVSQNPRHKITKRGQNVTFRCDPISEHNRLYWYRQTLGQGPEFLTYFQNEAQLEKSRLLSDRFSAERPKGSFSTLEIQRTEQGDSAMYLCASSLMGAAYEQYFGPGTRLTVT.

V usage is TRBV19 and J usage is TRBJ1-4; 8 bases line up with TRBD1. Trimming removed 8 bases from V and 6 bases from J; junction bases left unmatched: 8. Germline CDR1 LNHDA, CDR2 SQIVND (reference sequence). CDR3 length: 14 amino acids. The CDR3 spells CASEPGGWDEKLFF. In DNA form, the CDR3 reads TGTGCCAGTGAACCAGGGGGCTGGGATGAAAAACTGTTTTTT.

The chain has TRBV4-2 and TRBJ2-7, with D possibly TRBD1 on 6 matching bases. V was clipped by 0 bases and J by 6 bases, with 12 bases between them. Germline lookup yields CDR1 LGHNA and CDR2 YNFKEQ. The CDR3 length is 14 residues. The CDR3 sequence is CASSQDLQGREQYF. The CDR3 nucleotides read TGTGCCAGCAGCCAAGATCTGCAGGGGCGCGAGCAGTACTTC.

The chain employs TRBV5-4 and TRBJ2-5; D is perhaps TRBD2 (6 bases). The J call may be in error: the DNA end matches TRBJ2-7 better. CDR1 and CDR2 (germline): SGHNT, YYREEE (reference sequence). The length of the CDR3 is 13 residues. CDR3 bases: TGTGTCGGATCTCAACGGGACTTTTACGAGCAGTACTTC. Translation: CVGSQRDFYEQYF.

This rearrangement joins TRBV6-4 to TRBJ2-2, with TRBD1 identical over 8 bases. V dropped 4 bases and J dropped 1; count of bases not matched to a gene: 5. CDR3 size: 16 residues. Germline V gives CDR1 MRHNA, CDR2 SNTAGT. CDR3 protein: CASSAQGALNTGELFF. In nucleotides, the CDR3 is TGTGCCAGCAGTGCCCAGGGGGCGCTGAACACCGGGGAGCTGTTTTTT.

This clone rates as medium-sized. The chain recombines TRBV27 with TRBJ2-7, with D maybe TRBD2 (7 bases). The germline V gene encodes CDR1 MNHEY and CDR2 SMNVEV (reference sequence). This CDR3 comprises 17 residues. Trimming pared 5 bases from V and 5 bases from J, leaving 25 bases between. The CDR3 bases are TGTGCCAGCAGTGTATTTGGGAGGGCAGGGGCAAGGGACGAGCAGTACTTC. This codes for CASSVFGRAGARDEQYF.

This clone was seen more than once but under ten times. The rearrangement uses TRBV5-1 and TRBJ1-3; 8 nucleotides match TRBD1. The CDR3 contains 15 residues. Trimming at V came to 3 bases and at J to 3 bases, leaving 5 bases not matched to a gene. Germline CDR1 reads SGHRS; CDR2 reads YFSETQ. This chain's CDR3 is CASSWGQAFGNTIYF. The CDR3 nucleotides read TGCGCCAGCAGCTGGGGACAGGCTTTTGGAAACACCATATATTTT.

This chain links TRBV29-1 with TRBJ2-3; TRBD2 matches 7 bases. The germline V gene encodes CDR1 SQVTM and CDR2 ANQGSEA. The junction had 8 bases not matched to a gene; V was cut back by 8 bases and J by 6 bases. The CDR3 has 12 residues. CDR3 amino acids: CSTRPGGDTQYF. In nucleotides, the CDR3 is TGCAGCACCCGGCCCGGGGGGGATACGCAGTATTTT.

This chain joins TRBV5-1 and TRBJ2-1; 10 nucleotides match TRBD2. The CDR3 is made up of 15 amino acids. Germline CDR1 SGHRS, CDR2 YFSETQ. With V trimmed by 1 base and J by 6 bases, 4 bases remained unmatched. The CDR3 loop is CASSLRSGGANEQFF. The CDR3 nucleotides read TGCGCCAGCAGCTTGCGGAGCGGGGGGGCCAATGAGCAGTTCTTC.

CDR3 region: CASSLGVGDYGYTF. The DNA for the CDR3 is TGTGCCAGCAGCTTAGGGGTGGGCGACTATGGCTACACCTTC. The chain is built from TRBV5-5 and TRBJ1-2; a weak D match, TRBD1 (5 bases). The V end lost 2 bases, the J end lost 3 bases, and 11 bases lay between the germline ends. The CDR3 is made up of 14 amino acids. Germline loops: CDR1 SGHKS, CDR2 YYEKEE (reference sequence).

The chain links TRBV7-2 to TRBJ2-5; 14 bases map to TRBD2. This CDR3 is built from 17 residues. The germline gives CDR1 SGHTA, CDR2 FQGNSA. V was clipped by 3 bases and J by 5 bases; unmatched bases: 8. CDR3 in DNA: TGTGCCAGCAGCTTGGGGACTAGCGGGGGACACGGGGAGACCCAGTACTTC. Amino acid sequence: CASSLGTSGGHGETQYF.

The chain recombines TRBV6-1 with TRBJ1-2, with 8 nucleotides matching TRBD1. Losses at the gene ends were 5 bases for V and 4 bases for J; bases not matched to a gene: 9. CDR3 size: 15 residues. Germline V CDR1 and CDR2: MNHNS, SASEGT. CDR3 amino acids: CASSTRTGIAYGYTF. The DNA of the CDR3 is TGTGCCAGCAGTACCCGGACAGGGATCGCCTATGGCTACACCTTC.

The chain is built from TRBV7-2 and TRBJ1-2; D is unresolved. V dropped 1 base and J dropped 6 bases, with 12 bases sitting between them. CDR3 size: 14 residues. Germline CDR1 and CDR2: SGHTA and FQGNSA. CDR3 bases: TGTGCCAGCAGCTTAGATCATGTTCTACATGGCTACACCTTC. This sequence encodes CASSLDHVLHGYTF.

CDR3 coding DNA: TGTGCCAGCTCACCGGAGGGTCCTTATGGCTACACCTTC. Residues: CASSPEGPYGYTF. The chain uses TRBV18 and TRBJ1-2, with D hard to call. Germline assignment: CDR1 KGHSH and CDR2 LQKENI. With 3 bases removed from V and 5 bases from J, the gap between germline ends came to 10 bases. This CDR3 comprises 13 residues.

V is TRBV27 and J is TRBJ2-5; D possibly corresponds to TRBD1 (6 bases). The ends were cut back, 7 bases at V and 2 bases at J, with 29 bases in the middle. CDR1 is MNHEY and CDR2 is SMNVEV in the germline V gene (reference sequence). There are 19 residues in the CDR3. The CDR3 reads CASKPWRAGAEVTQETQYF. CDR3 DNA: TGTGCCAGCAAACCCTGGCGGGCAGGGGCAGAGGTGACACAAGAGACCCAGTACTTC.